The rows below give T cell receptor beta chains drawn from one sample of a study of blood T cell repertoires in COVID-19. TCRdb's copy holds only in-frame clones and misses some; the assay was immunoSEQ multiplex PCR. The sample yields about 88,000 clones, roughly 84% seen once. Sequencing was carried out using peripheral blood. These receptors all stem from an elderly woman with acute or convalescent COVID-19. Each CDR3 is given with its conserved first and last residue. A D gene is named only where the DNA matches it firmly. Some rows mark clone size as missing; the rest say once, few, many or name a class of expanded clone.

>15|TRBD1|-|TRBV9|TRBJ1-2
TGTGCCAGCAGCGTAGGGACAGGTACTAACTATGGCTACACCTTC
CASSVGTGTNYGYTF
>16|-|-|TRBV19|TRBJ1-5
TGTGCCAGTATCGCATGGCCGGAGGGTAGCAATCAGCCCCAGCATTTT
CASIAWPEGSNQPQHF
>15|TRBD1|-|TRBV19|TRBJ1-5
TGTGCCAGTACTACGACAGGGCATAGCAATCAGCCCCAGCATTTT
CASTTTGHSNQPQHF
>16|-|-|TRBV25-1|TRBJ2-2
TGTGCCAGCAGTGAATATAACAGGGCTTCCACCGGGGAGCTGTTTTTT
CASSEYNRASTGELFF
>16|-|-|TRBV9|TRBJ1-2
TGTGCCAGCAGCGGTGGCGAGGCCAGCCCGAACTATGGCTACACCTTC
CASSGGEASPNYGYTF
>16|-|-|TRBV5-6|TRBJ1-4
TGTGCCAGCATCCCCCTACCGGACTTCGGGGGGGAAAAACTGTTTTTT
CASIPLPDFGGEKLFF
>18|TRBD1|-|TRBV6-2/TRBV6-3|TRBJ1-5
TGTGCCAGCAGTTACCGCCAGGGGGCCCCTTATAGCAATCAGCCCCAGCATTTT
CASSYRQGAPYSNQPQHF
>14|-|few|TRBV7-7|TRBJ2-7
TGTGCTAGCAGCTTATACGAGGGAGACTACGAGCAGTACTTC
CASSLYEGDYEQYF
>15|-|once|TRBV7-5|TRBJ1-4
TGTGTCAGAAGCCCGCAGGGGGACTGTAATGAAAAACTGTTTTTT
CVRSPQGDCNEKLFF
>14|-|-|TRBV28|TRBJ1-5
TGTGCCAGCAGTGTAACAGGGTACAATCAGCCCCAGCATTTT
CASSVTGYNQPQHF
>15|-|-|TRBV7-2|TRBJ2-2
TGTGCCAGCCAATGGGGGGGGCCGGGCACCGGGGAGCTGTTTTTT
CASQWGGPGTGELFF
>16|TRBD1|-|TRBV6-2/TRBV6-3|TRBJ1-1
TGTGCCAGCAGTTACGACCACAGGGGGGTAAACACTGAAGCTTTCTTT
CASSYDHRGVNTEAFF
>16|-|few|TRBV11-1|TRBJ2-3
TGTGCCAGCAGTTCAGGGATGGGTAGCCCCGCAGATACGCAGTATTTT
CASSSGMGSPADTQYF
>15|TRBD2|-|TRBV19|TRBJ2-7
TGTGCCAGTAGTATAGGGACTAGCGGGGACTACGAGCAGTACTTC
CASSIGTSGDYEQYF
>15|-|-|TRBV5-1|TRBJ1-2
TGCGCCAGCAGCTTGGGGCACCAAGCTAACTATGGCTACACCTTC
CASSLGHQANYGYTF
>11|-|-|TRBV6-5|TRBJ1-6
TGTGCCAGCAGGGACTATCGGGCCCTCCACTTT
CASRDYRALHF
>15|-|-|TRBV5-1|TRBJ2-3
TGCGCCAGCAGCTTGGCCGTTCTTGGCACAGATACGCAGTATTTT
CASSLAVLGTDTQYF
>16|TRBD1|-|TRBV4-2|TRBJ1-4
TGTGCCAGCAGCCAGGCCTGGACAGGGGGAAACGAAAAACTGTTTTTT
CASSQAWTGGNEKLFF
>11|-|-|TRBV6-5|TRBJ2-3
TGTGCCAGCAGTTACCAAGATACGCAGTATTTT
CASSYQDTQYF
>16|TRBD2|-|TRBV5-1|TRBJ2-1
TGCGCCAGCAGCTTGAGGTTAGCGGGGGGCAACAATGAGCAGTTCTTC
CASSLRLAGGNNEQFF
>16|TRBD2|-|TRBV5-4|TRBJ2-3
TGTGCCAGCAGCCCTCCTAGCGGGTTTAGCACAGATACGCAGTATTTT
CASSPPSGFSTDTQYF
>13|TRBD1|-|TRBV4-2|TRBJ1-2
TGTGCCAGCAGCCAACCGACAGGGGATGGCTACACCTTC
CASSQPTGDGYTF
>15|TRBD1|-|TRBV13|TRBJ2-1
TGTGCCAGCAGCTTCAGGACAGGGAACCCTTATGAGCAGTTCTTC
CASSFRTGNPYEQFF
>14|-|-|TRBV6-5|TRBJ2-3
TGTGCCAGCAGTTCCAGCGGGAGCACAGATACGCAGTATTTT
CASSSSGSTDTQYF
>16|TRBD2|-|TRBV11-3|TRBJ2-1
TGTGCCAGCAGCTTAGATGTTAGCGGGGGCCGGAATGAGCAGTTCTTC
CASSLDVSGGRNEQFF
>16|-|few|TRBV18|TRBJ2-7
TGTGCCAGCTCACCTCCTCCGAGACACGACGTCTACGAGCAGTACTTC
CASSPPPRHDVYEQYF
>18|-|-|TRBV12-2|TRBJ2-4
TGTGCAAGTCGCAAACGACTAGCGGGGGACGAAGCCAAAAACATTCAGTACTTC
CASRKRLAGDEAKNIQYF
>15|-|-|TRBV7-3|TRBJ2-3
TGTGCCAGCAGCTTAACCGGGGGAATCACAGATACGCAGTATTTT
CASSLTGGITDTQYF
>14|TRBD2|-|TRBV7-9|TRBJ2-5
TGTGCCAGCAGCCCTCGGGAGGCTCTAGAGACCCAGTACTTC
CASSPREALETQYF
>17|-|-|TRBV4-1|TRBJ1-6
TGCGCCAGCAGCCAAGGAAATTACCGGGACATTAATTCACCCCTCCACTTT
CASSQGNYRDINSPLHF
>16|TRBD1|few|TRBV5-1|TRBJ1-3
TGCGCCAGCAGCGCCCCGACAGGGGGCCTCGGGAACACCATATATTTT
CASSAPTGGLGNTIYF
>13|-|-|TRBV7-2|TRBJ2-3
TGTGCCAGCAGCTTAAAGCGGACAGATACGCAGTATTTT
CASSLKRTDTQYF
>16|-|few|TRBV7-2|TRBJ1-6
TGTGCCAGCAGTGATTACCCAGGGGTACGAATTTCACCCCTCCACTTT
CASSDYPGVRISPLHF
>12|-|once|TRBV11-3|TRBJ1-1
TGTGCCAGCAGCCCCGGTGGCACTGAAGCTTTCTTT
CASSPGGTEAFF
>13|-|-|TRBV12-3/TRBV12-4|TRBJ1-6
TGTGCCAGCAGTTTACACAGGGATTCACCCCTCCACTTT
CASSLHRDSPLHF
>15|TRBD1|-|TRBV2|TRBJ1-2
TGTGCCAGCACTATACCCAAACAGGGGGACTATGGCTACACCTTC
CASTIPKQGDYGYTF
>16|-|-|TRBV20-1|TRBJ1-6
TGCAGTGCTAGTAATTTCGTCCCCCCGCGGGGCTCACCCCTCCACTTT
CSASNFVPPRGSPLHF
>13|TRBD1|-|TRBV27|TRBJ1-1
TGTGCCAGCAGTATTACAGGGGGGACTGAAGCTTTCTTT
CASSITGGTEAFF
>15|TRBD1|-|TRBV7-2|TRBJ1-1
TGTGCCAGCAGCTTAGTGGGACAGGGAGGCACTGAAGCTTTCTTT
CASSLVGQGGTEAFF
>14|TRBD1|-|TRBV6-2/TRBV6-3|TRBJ2-7
TGTGCCAGCAGTTTCCGGGACAGCTCCTACGAGCAGTACTTC
CASSFRDSSYEQYF
>13|TRBD1|-|TRBV27|TRBJ2-2
TGTGCCAGCAGTTCGACAGGGACCGGGGAGCTGTTTTTT
CASSSTGTGELFF
>17|TRBD2|-|TRBV7-3|TRBJ2-2
TGTGCCAGCAGTTTCGGACTAGCGGGAGAAAGAGTCGGGGAGCTGTTTTTT
CASSFGLAGERVGELFF
>17|TRBD2|-|TRBV7-3|TRBJ2-2
TGTGCCAGCAGCTCAAGCCCCGTCGGGGGGGCCCACGGGGAGCTGTTTTTT
CASSSSPVGGAHGELFF
>14|TRBD2|-|TRBV11-3|TRBJ2-3
TGTGCCAGCAGCTTTAGCGGGGGGGCCGATACGCAGTATTTT
CASSFSGGADTQYF
>14|-|-|TRBV5-1|TRBJ1-6
TGCGCCAGCTCCGCAGGGACACTTAATTCACCCCTCCACTTT
CASSAGTLNSPLHF
>14|-|few|TRBV5-6|TRBJ1-2
TGTGCCAGCAGCTTACTGCAGGGCCCCTATGGCTACACCTTC
CASSLLQGPYGYTF
>13|-|-|TRBV4-3|TRBJ2-7
TGCGCCAGCAGCCAAGTCTCGGGGTTCGAGCAGTACTTC
CASSQVSGFEQYF
>18|TRBD1|-|TRBV7-3|TRBJ2-2
TGTGCCAGCAGCCCTAATCCGGGACAGGGGTCGTGGGCCGGGGAGCTGTTTTTT
CASSPNPGQGSWAGELFF
>14|-|-|TRBV4-3|TRBJ1-2
TGCGCCAGCAGCCAAGACAGGGCCGGCTATGGCTACACCTTC
CASSQDRAGYGYTF
>13|-|-|TRBV9|TRBJ2-2
TGTGCCAGCAGCGACCTGGGCGCCGGGGAGCTGTTTTTT
CASSDLGAGELFF
>18|-|few|TRBV11-2|TRBJ2-1
TGTGCCAGCAGCCCAGAGAGACCGGGAGAGCCTTTCTACAATGAGCAGTTCTTC
CASSPERPGEPFYNEQFF
>15|TRBD1|-|TRBV28|TRBJ1-4
TGTGCCAGCAGCCTGGCCGGGACAGGTCGAGAAAAACTGTTTTTT
CASSLAGTGREKLFF
>14|-|-|TRBV7-9|TRBJ1-1
TGTGCCAGCAGCTTACAGGGTTTGAACACTGAAGCTTTCTTT
CASSLQGLNTEAFF
>14|-|once|TRBV29-1|TRBJ1-1
TGCAGCGTTATCGGGGGATCGGCGAACACTGAAGCTTTCTTT
CSVIGGSANTEAFF